Sequencing of this T cell receptor beta chain was carried out in a study of CD8+ T cells in alopecia areata. Whole-study findings and limits: On tofacitinib, scalp and blood still held many of the expanded lesional clones.

CDR3 length: 13 amino acids. The V end lost 9 bases, the J end lost 1 base, and 7 bases lay between the germline ends. The germline V gene encodes CDR1 LNHDA and CDR2 SQIVND (reference sequence). Sequencing templates came from extracted RNA that was reverse transcribed into cDNA. The method was immunoSEQ multiplex PCR; TCRdb's version includes in-frame clones alone and lacks a portion of them. Among about 200,000 clones listed, roughly 64% were seen once. This sample's treatment: oral pan-JAK inhibitor, 5-10 mg twice daily. As concerns this clone: Its antigen is unknown.

The rearrangement joins TRBV19 to TRBJ2-6; D gene uncertain. The clonotype was recovered from a human donor with alopecia areata. This sample comprised CD4+ T cells sorted from blood, obtained at week 24, from a patient treated with tofacitinib. The CDR3 DNA sequence: TGTGCCAGCACCGAATCTGGGGCCAACGTCCTGACTTTC. Translating it yields CASTESGANVLTF. Looking up the rest from reference TRBV19 and TRBJ2-6 gives the full variable domain: DGGITQSPKYLFRKEGQNVTLSCEQNLNHDAMYWYRQDPGQGLRLIYYSQIVNDFQKGDIAEGYSVSREKKESFPLTVTSAQKNPTAFYLCASTESGANVLTFGAGSRLTVL.